Sequencing of this TCR beta chain was carried out in a study of blood T cell repertoires in COVID-19. Participants were aged roughly 18 to 100 years from 20 to 30 US areas. Among Cohort 3 donors, those recovered had two negative PCRs, clearance, or symptom resolution. Original analysis: Counts of nucleated cells, estimated from reference gene primer amplification, were obtained. Profiling relied on immunoSEQ multiplex PCR, and the TCRdb table lists in-frame clones only, not all of them. V, J and clone size are those of that table, while D and trimming were read from the DNA. The sample contains roughly 450,000 clones, roughly 91% of which appear only once. This clone showed up just once. The sequence came from a man younger than 35 who had recovered from COVID-19. Material for sequencing was PBMCs or T cells enriched from blood (not recorded which).

Here the CDR3 DNA reads TGTGCCAGCAGCCAAGGTTCATACAATGAGCAGTTCTTC. It translates to CASSQGSYNEQFF. The chain recombines TRBV3-1 (or the pseudogene TRBV3-2) with TRBJ2-1, with D unresolved. Germline V gene sequence: CDR1 LGHDT, CDR2 YNNKEL (reference sequence). The CDR3 has 13 amino acids. Trimming pared 1 base from V and 4 bases from J, leaving 5 bases between.